A selection of T cell receptor beta chains follows, all from one sample in a study of blood T cell repertoires in COVID-19. TCRdb's table, derived via immunoSEQ multiplex PCR, lists solely in-frame clones and lacks some. The sample contains just over 300,000 clones, just over 85% of which appear only once. The sample comprised PBMCs or T cells enriched from blood (not recorded which). These receptors were obtained from a young man who had recovered from COVID-19. CDR3s include the opening cysteine and the closing phenylalanine or tryptophan. The D gene is left open where the match is weak.

D gene: TRBD1; J gene: TRBJ2-7; V gene: TRBV5-1; CDR3 DNA: TGCGCCAGCAGTTTGTCCGTACAGGGGGTAGAATACGAGCAGTACTTC; CDR3 protein: CASSLSVQGVEYEQYF
D gene: NA; J gene: TRBJ1-1; V gene: TRBV11-3; CDR3 DNA: TGTGCCAGCAGCTTATCAGAGGGTAGGACTGAAGCTTTCTTT; CDR3 protein: CASSLSEGRTEAFF
D gene: NA; J gene: TRBJ2-2; V gene: TRBV7-2; CDR3 DNA: TGTGCCAGCAGCTATAGTGCCCCCACCGGGGAGCTGTTTTTT; CDR3 protein: CASSYSAPTGELFF
D gene: NA; J gene: TRBJ2-1; V gene: TRBV28; CDR3 DNA: TGTGCCAGCAGTCCTCGGGACGGGAGCTCCTACAATGAGCAGTTCTTC; CDR3 protein: CASSPRDGSSYNEQFF
D gene: TRBD1; J gene: TRBJ2-3; V gene: TRBV9; CDR3 DNA: TGTGCCAGCAGCGGAGGGGGCTACGGCACAGATACGCAGTATTTT; CDR3 protein: CASSGGGYGTDTQYF
D gene: NA; J gene: TRBJ1-2; V gene: TRBV6-2/TRBV6-3; CDR3 DNA: TGTGCCAGCAGTCCGGGACACCTGCCCGTCGGGAGCTACACCTTC; CDR3 protein: CASSPGHLPVGSYTF
D gene: NA; J gene: TRBJ1-2; V gene: TRBV7-9; CDR3 DNA: TGTGCCAGCAGCTTAATGGGAGACTATGGCTACACCTTC; CDR3 protein: CASSLMGDYGYTF
D gene: TRBD1; J gene: TRBJ1-2; V gene: TRBV23-1; CDR3 DNA: TGCGCCAGCAACTCCCGGGACAGGGAGGAATGGGGCTACACCTTC; CDR3 protein: CASNSRDREEWGYTF
D gene: NA; J gene: TRBJ1-4; V gene: TRBV5-6; CDR3 DNA: TGTGCCAGCAGCCTGGGGAGGTACGAAAAACTGTTTTTT; CDR3 protein: CASSLGRYEKLFF
D gene: TRBD2; J gene: TRBJ2-7; V gene: TRBV27; CDR3 DNA: TGTGCCAGCAGCCCCCTGGGCGGGAGTAGGCTTGGGCAGTACTTC; CDR3 protein: CASSPLGGSRLGQYF